The clone carrying this T cell receptor (delta chain) is labeled as medium-sized. The data stem from a study of gamma-delta chains in newborns, infants, children. Background on the study: Polyclonal expansion of innate γδ T cells after birth follows microbial exposure.

TCRdb reprocessed the reads through CATT. This sample has fewer than 6,000 delta-chain clones, with approximately 3.9% found just once. Trimming took 2 bases from V and 1 from J, leaving 11 bases between them. Looked up from germline, CDR1 is TSWWSYY and CDR2 is QGS. This CDR3 is 15 amino acids long. The sequenced material came from blood. V is TRDV1 and J is TRDJ1, with D perhaps TRDD3 (6 bases). This clonotype originated in a child who was a newborn, infant or young child, either healthy, febrile or measles-vaccinated (not recorded which). The CDR3 DNA sequence: TGTGCTCTTGGGGAATGGTGGGGGCCCACCGATAAACTCATCTTT. It encodes CALGEWWGPTDKLIF.